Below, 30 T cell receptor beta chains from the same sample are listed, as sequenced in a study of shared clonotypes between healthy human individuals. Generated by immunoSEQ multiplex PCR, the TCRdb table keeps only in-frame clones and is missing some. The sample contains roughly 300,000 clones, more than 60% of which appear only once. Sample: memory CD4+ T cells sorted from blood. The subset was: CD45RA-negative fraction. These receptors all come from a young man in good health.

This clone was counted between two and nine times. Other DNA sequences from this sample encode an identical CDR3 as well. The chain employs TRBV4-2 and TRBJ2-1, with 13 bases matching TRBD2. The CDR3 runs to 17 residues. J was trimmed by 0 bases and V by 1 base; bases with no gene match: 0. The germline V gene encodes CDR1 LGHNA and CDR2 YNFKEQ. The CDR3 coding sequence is TGTGCCAGCAGCCAAGGGACTAGCGGGAGCTCCTACAATGAGCAGTTCTTC. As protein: CASSQGTSGSSYNEQFF.

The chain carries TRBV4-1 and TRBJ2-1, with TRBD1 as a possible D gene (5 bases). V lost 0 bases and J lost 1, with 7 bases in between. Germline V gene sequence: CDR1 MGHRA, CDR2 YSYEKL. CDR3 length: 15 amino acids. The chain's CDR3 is CASSQDRVSYNEQFF. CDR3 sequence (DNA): TGCGCCAGCAGCCAAGACAGGGTGTCCTACAATGAGCAGTTCTTC.

The CDR3 sequence: CASSQRQITDTQYF. CDR3 bases: TGCGCCAGCAGCCAGAGACAGATTACAGATACGCAGTATTTT. The chain has TRBV4-3 and TRBJ2-3; tentatively, D is TRBD1 (5 bases). V was shortened by 3 bases and J by 3 bases, with 10 bases between the two germline ends. Germline V gene data show CDR1 as LGHNA and CDR2 as YSLEER. The CDR3 runs 14 residues.

The CDR3 region is CASSLVDRDNVLTF. In DNA form, the CDR3 reads TGTGCCAGCAGCTTGGTGGACAGAGACAACGTCCTGACTTTC. This rearrangement joins TRBV5-4 to TRBJ2-6; D possibly corresponds to TRBD1 (6 bases). CDR1 and CDR2 from the germline V gene are SGHNT and YYREEE (reference sequence). The CDR3 extends over 14 amino acids. Trimming removed 0 bases from V and 9 bases from J, with 10 bases in between.

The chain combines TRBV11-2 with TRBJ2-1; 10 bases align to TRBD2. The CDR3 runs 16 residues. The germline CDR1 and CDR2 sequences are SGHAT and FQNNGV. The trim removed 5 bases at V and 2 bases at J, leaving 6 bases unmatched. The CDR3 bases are TGTGCCAGCAGCCTCCTGAGCGGGAGGGCCTACAATGAGCAGTTCTTC. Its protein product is CASSLLSGRAYNEQFF.

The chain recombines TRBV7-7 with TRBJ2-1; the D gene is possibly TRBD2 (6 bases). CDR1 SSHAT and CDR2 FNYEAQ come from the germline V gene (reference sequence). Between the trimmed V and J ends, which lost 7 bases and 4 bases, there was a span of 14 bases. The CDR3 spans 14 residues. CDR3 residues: CASNLTSTYNEQFF. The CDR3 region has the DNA TGTGCCAGCAACCTAACTAGCACGTACAATGAGCAGTTCTTC.

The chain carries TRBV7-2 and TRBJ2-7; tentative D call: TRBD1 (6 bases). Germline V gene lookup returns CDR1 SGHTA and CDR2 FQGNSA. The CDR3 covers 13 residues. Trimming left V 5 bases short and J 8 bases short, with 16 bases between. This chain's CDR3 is CASSLDQDSKQYF. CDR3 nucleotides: TGTGCCAGCAGCCTCGACCAGGACAGTAAGCAGTACTTC.

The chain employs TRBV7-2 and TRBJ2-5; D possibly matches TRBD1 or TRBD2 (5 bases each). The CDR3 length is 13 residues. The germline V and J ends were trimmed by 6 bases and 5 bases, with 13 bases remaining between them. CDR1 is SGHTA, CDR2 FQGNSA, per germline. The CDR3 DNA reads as TGTGCCAGCAGGTTGGGGCCGGGGGAGACCCAGTACTTC. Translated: CASRLGPGETQYF.

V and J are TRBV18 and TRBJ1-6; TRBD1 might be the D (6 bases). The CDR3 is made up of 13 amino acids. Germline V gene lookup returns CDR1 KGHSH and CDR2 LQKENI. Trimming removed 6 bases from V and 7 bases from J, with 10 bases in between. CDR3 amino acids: CASSLDRNSPLHF. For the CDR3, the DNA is TGTGCCAGCTCCCTTGACAGGAATTCACCCCTCCACTTT.

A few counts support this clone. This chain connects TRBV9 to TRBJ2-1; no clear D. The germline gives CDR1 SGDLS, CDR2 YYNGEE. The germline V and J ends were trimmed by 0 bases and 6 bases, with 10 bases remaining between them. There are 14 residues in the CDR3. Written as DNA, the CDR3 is TGTGCCAGCAGCGTAGTCGAATCCCTCAATGAGCAGTTCTTC. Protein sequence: CASSVVESLNEQFF. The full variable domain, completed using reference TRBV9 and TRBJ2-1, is DSGVTQTPKHLITATGQRVTLRCSPRSGDLSVYWYQQSLDQGLQFLIQYYNGEERAKGNILERFSAQQFPDLHSELNLSSLELGDSALYFCASSVVESLNEQFFGPGTRLTVL.

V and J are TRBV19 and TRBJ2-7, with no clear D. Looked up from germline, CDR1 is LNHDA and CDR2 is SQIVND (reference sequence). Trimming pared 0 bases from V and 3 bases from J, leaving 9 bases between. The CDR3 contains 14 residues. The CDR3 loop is CASSIDPVGYEQYF. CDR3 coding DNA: TGTGCCAGTAGTATAGATCCGGTGGGCTACGAGCAGTACTTC.

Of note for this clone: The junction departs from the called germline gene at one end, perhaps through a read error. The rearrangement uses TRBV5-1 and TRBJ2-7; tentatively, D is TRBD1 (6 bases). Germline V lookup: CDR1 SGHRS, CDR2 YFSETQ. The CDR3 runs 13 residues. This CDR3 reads CASGESARGTLWF. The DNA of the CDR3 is TGCGCCAGCGGGGAGAGCGCACGTGGGACACTCTGGTTC.

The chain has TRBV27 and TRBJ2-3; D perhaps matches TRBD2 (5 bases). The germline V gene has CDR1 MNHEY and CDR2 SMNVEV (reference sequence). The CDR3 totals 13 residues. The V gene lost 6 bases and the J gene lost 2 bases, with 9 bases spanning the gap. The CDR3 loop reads CASSPGNTDTQYF. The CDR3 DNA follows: TGTGCCAGCAGCCCGGGGAACACAGATACGCAGTATTTT.

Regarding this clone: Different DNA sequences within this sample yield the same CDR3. CDR3 in amino acids: CASSLGSGQETQYF. The CDR3 DNA reads as TGCGCCAGCAGCTTGGGTAGCGGCCAAGAGACCCAGTACTTC. This rearrangement joins TRBV5-1 to TRBJ2-5; possibly TRBD2 for D (6 bases). The CDR3 loop spans 14 amino acids. Germline CDR1 is SGHRS and CDR2 is YFSETQ. Deletions cut 0 bases from V and 1 base from J, with 7 bases between.

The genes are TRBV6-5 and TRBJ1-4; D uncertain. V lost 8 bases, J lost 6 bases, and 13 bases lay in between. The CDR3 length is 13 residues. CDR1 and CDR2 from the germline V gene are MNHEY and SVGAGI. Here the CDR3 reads CASRPGGDEKLFF. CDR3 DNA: TGTGCCAGCCGTCCGGGTGGGGATGAAAAACTGTTTTTT.

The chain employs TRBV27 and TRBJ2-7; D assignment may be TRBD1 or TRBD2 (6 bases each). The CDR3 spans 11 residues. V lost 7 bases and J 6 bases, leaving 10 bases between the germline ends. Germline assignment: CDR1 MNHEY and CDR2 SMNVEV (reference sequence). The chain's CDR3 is CASKGGREQYF. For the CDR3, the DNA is TGTGCCAGCAAGGGGGGCCGCGAGCAGTACTTC.

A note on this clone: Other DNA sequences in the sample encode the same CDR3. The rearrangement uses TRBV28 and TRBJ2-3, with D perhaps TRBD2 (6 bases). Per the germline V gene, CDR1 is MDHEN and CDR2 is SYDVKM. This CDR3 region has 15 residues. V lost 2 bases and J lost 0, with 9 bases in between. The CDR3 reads CASSLAGTSTDTQYF. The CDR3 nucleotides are TGTGCCAGCAGTTTAGCGGGAACTAGCACAGATACGCAGTATTTT.

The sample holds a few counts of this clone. The CDR3 nucleotides are TGCGCCAGCAGCTTGGACAGGGCGAAGCAGTTCTTC. Translation gives CASSLDRAKQFF. The genes are TRBV5-1 and TRBJ2-1, with a possible D match to TRBD1 (6 bases). In germline, CDR1 is SGHRS, CDR2 YFSETQ. This CDR3 comprises 12 residues. V lost 0 bases to trimming and J lost 11 bases, with 9 bases between them.

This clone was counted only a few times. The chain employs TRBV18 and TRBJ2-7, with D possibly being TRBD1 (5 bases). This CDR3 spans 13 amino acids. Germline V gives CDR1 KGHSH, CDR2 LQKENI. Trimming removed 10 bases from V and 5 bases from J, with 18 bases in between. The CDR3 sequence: CATTPDKRHEQYF. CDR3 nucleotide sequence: TGTGCCACCACCCCGGACAAGAGGCACGAGCAGTACTTC.

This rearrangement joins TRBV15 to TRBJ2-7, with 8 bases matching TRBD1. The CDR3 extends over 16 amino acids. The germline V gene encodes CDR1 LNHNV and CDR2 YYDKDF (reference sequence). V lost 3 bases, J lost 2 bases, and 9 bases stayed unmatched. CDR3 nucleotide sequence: TGTGCCACCAGCAGGGATAAATGGACAGGGACCTACGAGCAGTACTTC. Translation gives CATSRDKWTGTYEQYF. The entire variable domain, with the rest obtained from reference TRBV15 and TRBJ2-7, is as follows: DAMVIQNPRYQVTQFGKPVTLSCSQTLNHNVMYWYQQKSSQAPKLLFHYYDKDFNNEADTPDNFQSRRPNTSFCFLDIRSPGLGDTAMYLCATSRDKWTGTYEQYFGPGTRLTVT.

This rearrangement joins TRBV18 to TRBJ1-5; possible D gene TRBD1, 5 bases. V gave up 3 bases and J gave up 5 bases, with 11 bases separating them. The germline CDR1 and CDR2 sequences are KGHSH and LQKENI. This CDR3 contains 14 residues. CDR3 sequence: CASSPNTGDQPQHF. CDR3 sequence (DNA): TGTGCCAGCTCACCTAACACGGGGGATCAGCCCCAGCATTTT.

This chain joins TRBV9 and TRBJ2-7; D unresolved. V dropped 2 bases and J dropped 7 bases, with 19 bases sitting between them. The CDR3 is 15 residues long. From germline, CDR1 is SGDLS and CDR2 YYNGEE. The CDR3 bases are TGTGCCAGCAGCGTGAGAAGTACCCCGCAGGCAGAGCAGTACTTC. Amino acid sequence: CASSVRSTPQAEQYF.

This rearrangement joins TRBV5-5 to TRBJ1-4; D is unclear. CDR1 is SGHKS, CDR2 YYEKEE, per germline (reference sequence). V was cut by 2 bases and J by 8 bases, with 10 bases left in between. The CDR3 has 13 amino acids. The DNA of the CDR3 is TGTGCCAGCAGCTTCCAGGAGTGGGAAAAACTGTTTTTT. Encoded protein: CASSFQEWEKLFF. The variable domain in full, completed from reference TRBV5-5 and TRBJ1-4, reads DAGVTQSPTHLIKTRGQQVTLRCSPISGHKSVSWYQQVLGQGPQFIFQYYEKEERGRGNFPDRFSARQFPNYSSELNVNALLLGDSALYLCASSFQEWEKLFFGSGTQLSVL.

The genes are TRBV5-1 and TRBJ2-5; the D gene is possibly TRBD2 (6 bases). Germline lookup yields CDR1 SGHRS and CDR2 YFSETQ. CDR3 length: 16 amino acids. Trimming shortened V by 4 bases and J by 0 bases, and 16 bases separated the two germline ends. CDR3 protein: CASSRLVGGHQETQYF. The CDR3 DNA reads TGCGCCAGCAGCCGACTAGTTGGGGGTCACCAAGAGACCCAGTACTTC.

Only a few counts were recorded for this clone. This chain's CDR3 is CASSLQGGDTEAFF. The CDR3 DNA reads TGTGCCAGCAGCTTACAGGGAGGGGACACTGAAGCTTTCTTT. The chain employs TRBV7-3 and TRBJ1-1; D is perhaps TRBD1 (5 bases). V was shortened by 2 bases and J by 3 bases, with 10 bases between the two germline ends. There are 14 residues in the CDR3. Germline V gene lookup returns CDR1 SGHTA and CDR2 FQGTGA.

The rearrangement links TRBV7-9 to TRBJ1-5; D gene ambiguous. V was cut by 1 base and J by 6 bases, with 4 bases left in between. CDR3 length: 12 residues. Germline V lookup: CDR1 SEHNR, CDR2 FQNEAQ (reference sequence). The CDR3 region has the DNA TGTGCCAGCAGCTTAGGGTCTCAGCCCCAGCATTTT. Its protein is CASSLGSQPQHF.

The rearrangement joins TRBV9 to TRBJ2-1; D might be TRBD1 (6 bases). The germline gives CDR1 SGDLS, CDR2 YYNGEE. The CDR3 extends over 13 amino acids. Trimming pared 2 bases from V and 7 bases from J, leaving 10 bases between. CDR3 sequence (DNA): TGTGCCAGCAGCGTCCTACAGGGAAATGAGCAGTTCTTC. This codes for CASSVLQGNEQFF.

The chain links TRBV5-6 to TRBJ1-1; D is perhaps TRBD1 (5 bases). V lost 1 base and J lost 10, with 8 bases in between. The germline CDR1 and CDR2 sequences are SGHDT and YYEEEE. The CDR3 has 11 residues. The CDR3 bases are TGTGCCAGCAGCTTGTGGGACCCAGCTTTCTTT. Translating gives CASSLWDPAFF.

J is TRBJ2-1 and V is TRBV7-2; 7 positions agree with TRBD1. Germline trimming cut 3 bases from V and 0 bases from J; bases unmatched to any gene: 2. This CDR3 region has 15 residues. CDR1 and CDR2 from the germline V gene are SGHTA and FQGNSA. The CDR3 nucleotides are TGTGCCAGCAGCTTCGACAGGGACTCCTACAATGAGCAGTTCTTC. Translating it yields CASSFDRDSYNEQFF. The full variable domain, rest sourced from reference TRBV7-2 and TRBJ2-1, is GAGVSQSPSNKVTEKGKDVELRCDPISGHTALYWYRQSLGQGLEFLIYFQGNSAPDKSGLPSDRFSAERTGGSVSTLTIQRTQQEDSAVYLCASSFDRDSYNEQFFGPGTRLTVL.

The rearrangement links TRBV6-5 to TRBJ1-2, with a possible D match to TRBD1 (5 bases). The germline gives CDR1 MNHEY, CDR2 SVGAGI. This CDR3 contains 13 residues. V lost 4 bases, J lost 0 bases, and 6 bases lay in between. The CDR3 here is CASSSTANYGYTF. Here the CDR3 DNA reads TGTGCCAGCAGTTCGACAGCTAACTATGGCTACACCTTC.